This T cell receptor (beta chain) was obtained from a study of shared clonotypes between healthy human individuals. Overall study results and limits: Memory subsets had estimated richness that was generally smaller than that of naive subsets.

Remarks on this clone: What it recognizes is unknown. The identical CDR3 is also encoded by other nucleotide sequences in the sample.

Splitting of CD4+ cells produced CD45RA+ naive and CD45RA-negative memory subsets. Clones were read by immunoSEQ multiplex PCR, and TCRdb kept only the in-frame ones, dropping some. The table lists roughly 1 million clones, around 82% of them singletons, with approximately 0.52% in the top ten. Trimming stripped 2 bases from V and 1 base from J, with 5 bases between. Germline V gene data show CDR1 as MDHEN and CDR2 as SYDVKM. The CDR3 extends over 13 amino acids. The chain joins TRBV28 to TRBJ1-1; D gene unclear. The specimen was memory CD4+ T cells from PBMCs. Subset specified: CD45RA-negative fraction. The sequence derives from a man younger than 30 in good health. Some clones in this sample may be carry-over from other donors' samples. CDR3 residues: CASSLRQNTEAFF. For the CDR3, the DNA is TGTGCCAGCAGTTTAAGACAGAACACTGAAGCTTTCTTT.